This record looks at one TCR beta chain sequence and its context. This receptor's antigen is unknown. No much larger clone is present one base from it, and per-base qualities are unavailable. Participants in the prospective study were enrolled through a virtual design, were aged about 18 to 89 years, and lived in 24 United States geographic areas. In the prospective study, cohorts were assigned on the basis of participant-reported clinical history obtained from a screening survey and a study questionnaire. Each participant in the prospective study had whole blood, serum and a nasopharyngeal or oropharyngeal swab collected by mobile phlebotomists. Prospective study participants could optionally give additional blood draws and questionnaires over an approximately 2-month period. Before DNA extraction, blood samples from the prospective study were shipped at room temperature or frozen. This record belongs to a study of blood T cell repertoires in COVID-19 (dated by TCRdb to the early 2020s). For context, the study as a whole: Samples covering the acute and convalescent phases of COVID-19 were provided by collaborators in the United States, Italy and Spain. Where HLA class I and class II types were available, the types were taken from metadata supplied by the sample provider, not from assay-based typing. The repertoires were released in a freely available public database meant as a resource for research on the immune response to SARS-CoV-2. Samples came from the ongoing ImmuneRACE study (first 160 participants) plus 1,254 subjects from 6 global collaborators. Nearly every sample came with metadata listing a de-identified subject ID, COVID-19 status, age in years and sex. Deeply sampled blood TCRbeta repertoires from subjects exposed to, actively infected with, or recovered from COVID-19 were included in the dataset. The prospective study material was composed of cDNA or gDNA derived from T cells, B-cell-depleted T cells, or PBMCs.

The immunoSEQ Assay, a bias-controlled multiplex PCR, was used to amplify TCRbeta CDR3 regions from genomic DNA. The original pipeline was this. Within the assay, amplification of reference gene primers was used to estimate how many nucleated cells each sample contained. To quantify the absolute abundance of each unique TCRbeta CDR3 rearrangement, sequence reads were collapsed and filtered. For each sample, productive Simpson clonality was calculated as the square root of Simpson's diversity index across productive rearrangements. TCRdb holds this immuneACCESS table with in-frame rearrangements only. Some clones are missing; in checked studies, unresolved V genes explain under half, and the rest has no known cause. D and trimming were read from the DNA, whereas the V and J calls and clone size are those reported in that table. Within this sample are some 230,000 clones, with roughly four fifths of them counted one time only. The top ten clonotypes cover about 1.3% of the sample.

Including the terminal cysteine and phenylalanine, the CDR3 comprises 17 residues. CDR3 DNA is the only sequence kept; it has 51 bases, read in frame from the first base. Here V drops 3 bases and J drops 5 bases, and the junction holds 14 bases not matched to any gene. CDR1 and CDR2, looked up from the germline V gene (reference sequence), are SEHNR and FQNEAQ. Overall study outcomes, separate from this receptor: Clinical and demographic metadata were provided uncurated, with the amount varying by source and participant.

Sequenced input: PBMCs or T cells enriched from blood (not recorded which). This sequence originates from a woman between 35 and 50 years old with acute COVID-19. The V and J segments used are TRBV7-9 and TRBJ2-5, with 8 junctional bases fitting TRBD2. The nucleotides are TGTGCCAGCAGCTTGTGGCCCCCCTTAGCGGGATGGGAGACCCAGTACTTC. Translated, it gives CASSLWPPLAGWETQYF.